The present TCR beta chain was sequenced within a study of blood T cells in healthy people across ages. It was with a sample-barcoded 5' primer and a J-beta primer mix that a second PCR of about 6 to 11 cycles was run. TCRdb itself ran the 5' RACE reads through MiXCR, one entry per CDR3 protein. The table includes about 1.7 million distinct CDR3 sequences, 25% to 30% detected once. Study-level points and caveats: Naive and antigen-experienced cells were not separated, limiting conclusive comparison.

The germline V gene has CDR1 SGHDN and CDR2 FVKESK. The CDR3 sequence is 13 residues long. V lost 4 bases and J 3 bases, leaving 9 bases between the germline ends. This clonotype has more than one count but fewer than ten. The target antigen is unknown. The chain carries TRBV14 and TRBJ1-2; tentatively, D is TRBD1 (6 bases). Sequenced sample: blood. The TCR was taken from a woman younger than 45 in good health. The CDR3 loop reads CASSRRGYYGYTF. CDR3 in DNA: TGTGCCAGCAGCCGCAGGGGCTACTATGGCTACACCTTC. The full variable domain, in which reference TRBV14 and TRBJ1-2 provide the parts outside the CDR3, is EAGVTQFPSHSVIEKGQTVTLRCDPISGHDNLYWYRRVMGKEIKFLLHFVKESKQDESGMPNNRFLAERTGGTYSTLKVQPAELEDSGVYFCASSRRGYYGYTFGSGTRLTVV.